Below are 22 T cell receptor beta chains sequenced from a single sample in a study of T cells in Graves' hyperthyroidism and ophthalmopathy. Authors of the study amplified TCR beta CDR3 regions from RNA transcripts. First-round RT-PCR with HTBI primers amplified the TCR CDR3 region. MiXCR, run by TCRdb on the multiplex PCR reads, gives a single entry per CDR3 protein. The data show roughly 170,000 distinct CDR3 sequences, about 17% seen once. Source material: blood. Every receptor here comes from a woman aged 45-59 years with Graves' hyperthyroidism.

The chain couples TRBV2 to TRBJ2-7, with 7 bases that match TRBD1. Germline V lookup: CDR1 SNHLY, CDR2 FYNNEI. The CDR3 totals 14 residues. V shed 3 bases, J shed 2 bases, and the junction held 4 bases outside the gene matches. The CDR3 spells CASSEDRLTYEQYF. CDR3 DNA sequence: TGTGCCAGCAGTGAGGACAGGTTAACCTACGAGCAGTACTTC.

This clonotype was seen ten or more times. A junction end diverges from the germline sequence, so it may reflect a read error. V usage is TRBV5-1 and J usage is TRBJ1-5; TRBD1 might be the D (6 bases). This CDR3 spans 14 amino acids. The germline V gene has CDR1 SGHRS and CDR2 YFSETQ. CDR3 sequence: CASSLAGGNQPQHF. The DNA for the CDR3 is TGTGCCAGCAGTTTGGCAGGGGGCAATCAGCCCCAGCATTTT.

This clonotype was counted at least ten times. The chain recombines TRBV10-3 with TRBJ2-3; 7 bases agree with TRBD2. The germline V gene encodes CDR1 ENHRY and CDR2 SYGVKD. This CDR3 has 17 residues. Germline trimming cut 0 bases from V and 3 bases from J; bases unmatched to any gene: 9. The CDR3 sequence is CAISESGQGGRTDTQYF. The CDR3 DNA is TGTGCCATCAGTGAGTCCGGGCAGGGAGGGAGGACAGATACGCAGTATTTT.

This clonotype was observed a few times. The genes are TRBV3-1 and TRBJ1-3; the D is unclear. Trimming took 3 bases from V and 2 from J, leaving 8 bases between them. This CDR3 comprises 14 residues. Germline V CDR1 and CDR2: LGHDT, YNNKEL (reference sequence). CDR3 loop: CASSQNRPGNTIYF. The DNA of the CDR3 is TGTGCCAGCAGCCAGAATAGACCTGGAAACACCATATATTTT.

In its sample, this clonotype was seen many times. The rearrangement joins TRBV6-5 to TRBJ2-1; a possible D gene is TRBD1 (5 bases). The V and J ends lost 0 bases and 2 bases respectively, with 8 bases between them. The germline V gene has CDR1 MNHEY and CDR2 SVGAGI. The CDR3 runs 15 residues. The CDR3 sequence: CASSYSTGTYNEQFF. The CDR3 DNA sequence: TGTGCCAGCAGTTACTCAACAGGTACCTACAATGAGCAGTTCTTC.

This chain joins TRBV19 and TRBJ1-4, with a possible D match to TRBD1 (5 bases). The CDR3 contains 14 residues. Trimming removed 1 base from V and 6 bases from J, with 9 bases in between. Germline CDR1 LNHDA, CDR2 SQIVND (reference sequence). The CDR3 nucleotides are TGTGCCAGTAGTATAGTGATCAGGGATGAAAAACTGTTTTTT. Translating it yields CASSIVIRDEKLFF.

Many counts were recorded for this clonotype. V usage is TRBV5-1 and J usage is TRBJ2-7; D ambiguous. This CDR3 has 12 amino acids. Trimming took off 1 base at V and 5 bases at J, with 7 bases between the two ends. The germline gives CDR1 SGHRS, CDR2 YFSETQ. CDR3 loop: CASSLSRDEQYF. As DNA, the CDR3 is TGCGCCAGCAGCTTGAGCCGGGACGAGCAGTACTTC. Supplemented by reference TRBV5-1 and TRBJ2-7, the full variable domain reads KAGVTQTPRYLIKTRGQQVTLSCSPISGHRSVSWYQQTPGQGLQFLFEYFSETQRNKGNFPGRFSGRQFSNSRSEMNVSTLELGDSALYLCASSLSRDEQYFGPGTRLTVT.

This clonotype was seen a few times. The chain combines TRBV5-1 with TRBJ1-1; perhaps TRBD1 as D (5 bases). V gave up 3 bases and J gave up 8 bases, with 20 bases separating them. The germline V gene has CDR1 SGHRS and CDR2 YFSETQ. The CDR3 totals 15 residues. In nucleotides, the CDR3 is TGCGCCAGCAGCTGGGACCCAAGTAGCAAGGAGGAAGCTTTCTTT. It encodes CASSWDPSSKEEAFF.

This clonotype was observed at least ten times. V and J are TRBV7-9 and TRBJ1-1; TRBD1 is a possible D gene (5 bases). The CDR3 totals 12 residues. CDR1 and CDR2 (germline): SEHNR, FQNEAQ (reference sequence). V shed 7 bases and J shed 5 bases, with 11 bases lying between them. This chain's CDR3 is CASIGGGTEAFF. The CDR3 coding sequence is TGTGCCAGCATCGGGGGGGGAACTGAAGCTTTCTTT.

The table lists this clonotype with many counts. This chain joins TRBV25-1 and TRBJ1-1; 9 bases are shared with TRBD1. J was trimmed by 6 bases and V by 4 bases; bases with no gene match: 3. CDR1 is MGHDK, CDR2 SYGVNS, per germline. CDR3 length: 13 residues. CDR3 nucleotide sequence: TGTGCCAGCAGTGGACAGGGGGACTCTGAAGCTTTCTTT. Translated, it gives CASSGQGDSEAFF.

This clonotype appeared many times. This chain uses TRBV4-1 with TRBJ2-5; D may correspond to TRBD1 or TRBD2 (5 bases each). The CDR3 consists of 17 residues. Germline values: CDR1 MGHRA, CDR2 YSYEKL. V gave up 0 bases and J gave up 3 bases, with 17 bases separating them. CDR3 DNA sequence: TGCGCCAGCAGCCAAGACCCATTTATTGGGGGAAAAGAGACCCAGTACTTC. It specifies CASSQDPFIGGKETQYF.

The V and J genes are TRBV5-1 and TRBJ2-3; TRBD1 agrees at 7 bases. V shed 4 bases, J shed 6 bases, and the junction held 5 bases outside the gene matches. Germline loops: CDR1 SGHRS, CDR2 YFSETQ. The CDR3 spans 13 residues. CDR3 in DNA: TGCGCCAGCAGCCCCGGGACAGTCGATACGCAGTATTTT. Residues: CASSPGTVDTQYF.

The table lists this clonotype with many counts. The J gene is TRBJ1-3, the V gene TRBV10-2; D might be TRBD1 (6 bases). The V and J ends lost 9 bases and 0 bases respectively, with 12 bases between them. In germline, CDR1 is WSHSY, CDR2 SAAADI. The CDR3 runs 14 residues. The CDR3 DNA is TGCGCCAGAGACGGACAGCACTCTGGAAACACCATATATTTT. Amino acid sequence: CARDGQHSGNTIYF.

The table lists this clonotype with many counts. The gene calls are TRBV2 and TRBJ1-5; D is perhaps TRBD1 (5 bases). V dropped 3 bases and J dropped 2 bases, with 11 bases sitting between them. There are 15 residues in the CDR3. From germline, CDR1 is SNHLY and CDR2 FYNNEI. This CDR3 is CASSEDIFRNQPQHF. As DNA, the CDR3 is TGTGCCAGCAGTGAGGACATTTTCCGCAATCAGCCCCAGCATTTT.

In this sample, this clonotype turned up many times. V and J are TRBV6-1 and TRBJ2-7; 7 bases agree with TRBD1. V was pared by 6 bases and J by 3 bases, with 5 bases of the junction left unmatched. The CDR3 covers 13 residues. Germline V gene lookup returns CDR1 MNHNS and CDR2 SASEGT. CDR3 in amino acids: CASRTGNGYEQYF. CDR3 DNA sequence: TGTGCCAGCAGGACAGGGAACGGCTACGAGCAGTACTTC.

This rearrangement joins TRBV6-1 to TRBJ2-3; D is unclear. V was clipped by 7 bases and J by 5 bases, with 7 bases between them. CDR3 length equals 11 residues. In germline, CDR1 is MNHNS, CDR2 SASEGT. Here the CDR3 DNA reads TGTGCCAGCATAAAAGGAGATACGCAGTATTTT. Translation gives CASIKGDTQYF.

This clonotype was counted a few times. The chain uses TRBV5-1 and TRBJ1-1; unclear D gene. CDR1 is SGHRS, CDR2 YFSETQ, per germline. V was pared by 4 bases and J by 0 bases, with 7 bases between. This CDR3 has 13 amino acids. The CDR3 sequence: CASSGDLNTEAFF. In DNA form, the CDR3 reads TGCGCCAGCAGCGGGGATTTGAACACTGAAGCTTTCTTT.

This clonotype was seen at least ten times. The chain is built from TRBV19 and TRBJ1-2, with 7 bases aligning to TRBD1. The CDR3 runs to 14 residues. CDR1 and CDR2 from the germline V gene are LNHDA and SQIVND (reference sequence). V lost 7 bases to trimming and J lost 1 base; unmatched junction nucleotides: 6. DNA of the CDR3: TGTGCCAGTAATCCCGGGACAGTTAACTATGGCTACACCTTC. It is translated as CASNPGTVNYGYTF.

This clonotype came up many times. The chain's CDR3 is CASSLDYGGGTDTQYF. The CDR3 DNA follows: TGCGCCAGCAGCTTGGATTATGGGGGGGGCACAGATACGCAGTATTTT. This rearrangement joins TRBV5-1 to TRBJ2-3, with 7 positions matching TRBD2. CDR3 length: 16 amino acids. Germline CDR1 reads SGHRS; CDR2 reads YFSETQ. V lost 0 bases and J lost 1; bases outside the gene matches: 5.

The CDR3 protein is CASSSSTRLLLGNTIYF. As DNA, the CDR3 is TGTGCCAGCAGCTCCTCGACGCGGCTACTTCTTGGAAACACCATATATTTT. The chain is built from TRBV5-8 and TRBJ1-3, with unresolved D. V lost 3 bases to trimming and J lost 3 bases, with 19 bases between them. Germline V gene data show CDR1 as SGHTS and CDR2 as YDEGEE. CDR3 length: 17 residues. The complete variable domain, with remaining parts taken from reference TRBV5-8 and TRBJ1-3, reads EAGVTQSPTHLIKTRGQQATLRCSPISGHTSVYWYQQALGLGLQFLLWYDEGEERNRGNFPPRFSGRQFPNYSSELNVNALELEDSALYLCASSSSTRLLLGNTIYFGEGSWLTVV.

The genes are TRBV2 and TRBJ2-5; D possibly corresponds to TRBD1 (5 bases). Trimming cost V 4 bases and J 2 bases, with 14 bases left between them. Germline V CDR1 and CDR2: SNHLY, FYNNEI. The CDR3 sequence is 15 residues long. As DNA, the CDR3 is TGTGCCAGCAGTGGTTGGGGCCTAAAACAAGAGACCCAGTACTTC. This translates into CASSGWGLKQETQYF.

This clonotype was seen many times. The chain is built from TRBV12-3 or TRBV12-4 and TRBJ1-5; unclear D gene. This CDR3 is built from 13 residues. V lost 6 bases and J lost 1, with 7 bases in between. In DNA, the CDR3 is TGTGCCAGCAGCCGACTGAGCAATCAGCCCCAGCATTTT. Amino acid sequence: CASSRLSNQPQHF.